The present T cell receptor (beta chain) was sequenced within a study of CD8 T cells in Susac syndrome (dated by TCRdb to the late 2010s). General notes on the study: The study used repertoire sequencing to test whether antigen drove CD8+ T cell activation and differentiation in Susac syndrome.

Points on this clonotype: This receptor's antigen is unknown. No much larger clone exists at a distance of one base, and base qualities are not known.

The CDR3 numbers 13 residues from cysteine through phenylalanine. Solely the CDR3 DNA is kept, with 39 bases framed from the first base. Trimming takes 10 bases from V and 0 bases from J, and the germline ends sit 12 bases apart. CDR1 MNHEY and CDR2 SVGAGI were looked up in the germline V gene. Peripheral blood CD8+ and CD4+ T cells from healthy donors, Susac syndrome patients and multiple sclerosis patients were profiled by high-throughput TCR beta sequencing. Healthy donors were included as age- and sex-matched controls. Bulk CD8+ and CD4+ T cells were purified by magnetic negative isolation, while CD8+ TEMRA cells were enriched using FACS. Blood was drawn into EDTA tubes, processed within 24 hours, and PBMCs were isolated by density gradient centrifugation. PBMCs intended for TCR sequencing were cryopreserved in liquid nitrogen and thawed later in a water bath at 37 degrees C. Purity of sorted or isolated CD4+, CD8+ and CD8+ TEMRA cells was at least 90%.

What the research found in general, with its limitations: The number of individuals in the TCR sequencing and HLA analysis was acknowledged as relatively small.

RNA was extracted using the RNeasy kit, and roughly 0.45 to 1 microgram was reverse transcribed with random hexamers. TCR beta CDR3 regions were amplified with the immunoSEQ multiplex PCR assay covering 54 Vbeta and 13 Jbeta segments. To correct PCR amplification bias, a synthetic template baseline was used for both primer optimization and computational correction. As for the original processing: Reads were annotated to V, D and J genes according to IMGT and were analyzed with immunoSEQ Analyzer, with only productive sequences retained. Clonality was computed as one minus Shannon entropy normalized by log2 of the number of productive unique sequences. For each patient and control, public and private clones were evaluated within the 100 most prevalent clones. A clone was defined as Susac-specific if it was absent from the healthy and MS cohorts, from roughly 980 published viral clones and from other ImmuneACCESS disease sequences. TCRdb reworked the public reads: Q25 trimming with fastp, MiXCR clone assembly, productive beta chains retained. A single entry per CDR3 protein holds the most common genes and DNA from its merged rows. The V and J calls were not made by the authors but by TCRdb's processing. The table for this sample lists roughly 200,000 distinct CDR3 sequences; roughly 94% of them were counted only once. The ten most abundant clones make up about 0.095% of the sample.

Source material: CD4+ T cells from PBMCs. This sequence uses TRBV6-5 and TRBJ1-2; the D gene remains uncertain. The source is a human donor in good health. CDR3 sequence: CATLDLANYGYTF. The DNA reads as follows: TGTGCCACTCTAGATTTAGCTAACTATGGCTACACCTTC.